These T cell receptor beta chains were read from a single sample in a study of blood T cell repertoires in COVID-19. The data were produced by immunoSEQ multiplex PCR, yet TCRdb's version contains in-frame clones alone and is incomplete. The sample holds about 220,000 clones, around 82% seen once. Sequenced input: peripheral blood. The receptors were sampled from a woman of 80 years or more with acute or convalescent COVID-19. Both conserved end residues are part of each CDR3. Each record gives: J gene, V gene, D gene, clone size, CDR3 length, CDR3 DNA, CDR3 protein. A D gene is named only where the DNA matches it firmly. Clone size is given for some rows only: seen once, a few or many times, or a class if the clone is expanded.

j_call: TRBJ1-6; v_call: TRBV7-2; d_call: .; clone_size: .; cdr3_length: 17; cdr3_nt: TGTGCCAGCAGCTTAGCAGTCTTAGTGTCCTATAATTCACCCCTCCACTTT; cdr3_aa: CASSLAVLVSYNSPLHF
j_call: TRBJ1-6; v_call: TRBV5-1; d_call: TRBD1; clone_size: once; cdr3_length: 15; cdr3_nt: TGCGCCAGCAGCTTGGCGCAGGGGGGCTCTTCACCCCTCCACTTT; cdr3_aa: CASSLAQGGSSPLHF
j_call: TRBJ1-2; v_call: TRBV24-1; d_call: .; clone_size: .; cdr3_length: 13; cdr3_nt: TGTGCCACCAGTGATACGACGGGTGGGGGCTACACCTTC; cdr3_aa: CATSDTTGGGYTF
j_call: TRBJ1-3; v_call: TRBV18; d_call: .; clone_size: .; cdr3_length: 15; cdr3_nt: TGTGCCGCCTCCCCCATAACAGGGCCTGGAAACACCATATATTTT; cdr3_aa: CAASPITGPGNTIYF
j_call: TRBJ1-5; v_call: TRBV4-3; d_call: .; clone_size: .; cdr3_length: 15; cdr3_nt: TGCGCCAGCAGCCATGATCACGCAGGGGATCAGCCCCAGCATTTT; cdr3_aa: CASSHDHAGDQPQHF
j_call: TRBJ1-2; v_call: TRBV2; d_call: .; clone_size: .; cdr3_length: 14; cdr3_nt: TGTGCCAGCAGGGTAGACAGCTACCTCTATGGCTACACCTTC; cdr3_aa: CASRVDSYLYGYTF
j_call: TRBJ2-2; v_call: TRBV19; d_call: .; clone_size: .; cdr3_length: 15; cdr3_nt: TGTGCCAGTAGTATCGCCCGGGGGAATACCGGGGAGCTGTTTTTT; cdr3_aa: CASSIARGNTGELFF
j_call: TRBJ2-5; v_call: TRBV7-9; d_call: .; clone_size: .; cdr3_length: 12; cdr3_nt: TGTGCCAGCAGCTTACCAGGGCAGACCCAGTACTTC; cdr3_aa: CASSLPGQTQYF
j_call: TRBJ1-4; v_call: TRBV6-1; d_call: .; clone_size: few; cdr3_length: 15; cdr3_nt: TGTGCCAGCAGTGACGTCTTCCAGGGAAATGAAAAACTGTTTTTT; cdr3_aa: CASSDVFQGNEKLFF
j_call: TRBJ1-5; v_call: TRBV28; d_call: TRBD1; clone_size: .; cdr3_length: 17; cdr3_nt: TGTGCCAGCACCTCCCCCGGGACAGTCTATAGCAATCAGCCCCAGCATTTT; cdr3_aa: CASTSPGTVYSNQPQHF
j_call: TRBJ2-2; v_call: TRBV4-1; d_call: TRBD2; clone_size: .; cdr3_length: 18; cdr3_nt: TGCGCCAGCAGCCAAGGGGGGGCAGCGGGGGCCGACACCGGGGAGCTGTTTTTT; cdr3_aa: CASSQGGAAGADTGELFF
j_call: TRBJ1-2; v_call: TRBV7-3; d_call: .; clone_size: few; cdr3_length: 17; cdr3_nt: TGTGCCAGCAGCTTGGTTGGACTGACCACAGGGACGGCTGGCTACACCTTC; cdr3_aa: CASSLVGLTTGTAGYTF
j_call: TRBJ1-6; v_call: TRBV12-3/TRBV12-4; d_call: .; clone_size: .; cdr3_length: 13; cdr3_nt: TGTGCCAGCAGTGCAGGGGTTAATTCACCCCTCCACTTT; cdr3_aa: CASSAGVNSPLHF
j_call: TRBJ2-7; v_call: TRBV3-1/TRBV3-2; d_call: .; clone_size: .; cdr3_length: 17; cdr3_nt: TGTGCCAGCAGCCAAAGGGGCCCCACCGGGACACACTACGAGCAGTACTTC; cdr3_aa: CASSQRGPTGTHYEQYF
j_call: TRBJ2-4; v_call: TRBV7-8; d_call: .; clone_size: .; cdr3_length: 13; cdr3_nt: TGTGCCAGCAGCTTAGAGGGGCTAAACATTCAGTACTTC; cdr3_aa: CASSLEGLNIQYF
j_call: TRBJ1-1; v_call: TRBV5-1; d_call: TRBD1; clone_size: .; cdr3_length: 16; cdr3_nt: TGCGCCAGCAGTAAGACAGGGCCCTATTCAAACACTGAAGCTTTCTTT; cdr3_aa: CASSKTGPYSNTEAFF
j_call: TRBJ1-2; v_call: TRBV12-3/TRBV12-4; d_call: .; clone_size: .; cdr3_length: 12; cdr3_nt: TGTGCCAGCAGTTTCTCCAACTATGGCTACACCTTC; cdr3_aa: CASSFSNYGYTF
j_call: TRBJ1-1; v_call: TRBV12-2; d_call: .; clone_size: once; cdr3_length: 16; cdr3_nt: TGTGCAAGTCGCTTCCGGACAGGGGGCTGGGCTACTGAAGCTTTCTTT; cdr3_aa: CASRFRTGGWATEAFF
j_call: TRBJ2-1; v_call: TRBV19; d_call: .; clone_size: .; cdr3_length: 16; cdr3_nt: TGTGCCAGTACCCTTAGATCCCCTAGCAGCTACAATGAGCAGTTCTTC; cdr3_aa: CASTLRSPSSYNEQFF
j_call: TRBJ1-5; v_call: TRBV6-2/TRBV6-3; d_call: .; clone_size: once; cdr3_length: 15; cdr3_nt: TGTGCCAGCAGTTACTCGGCCGGACATAAGCAGCCCCAGCATTTT; cdr3_aa: CASSYSAGHKQPQHF
j_call: TRBJ1-4; v_call: TRBV3-1/TRBV3-2; d_call: .; clone_size: .; cdr3_length: 14; cdr3_nt: TGTGCCAGCAGCCAAGATTCTAGCGGAATCGGTCTGTTTTTT; cdr3_aa: CASSQDSSGIGLFF
j_call: TRBJ2-5; v_call: TRBV30; d_call: .; clone_size: .; cdr3_length: 13; cdr3_nt: TGTGCCTGCACAGGGTCAGCCCAAGAGACCCAGTACTTC; cdr3_aa: CACTGSAQETQYF
j_call: TRBJ1-1; v_call: TRBV6-4; d_call: TRBD1; clone_size: .; cdr3_length: 17; cdr3_nt: TGTGCCAGCAGTGACTCAAGCCCCCAGGGGGTTAACTCTGAAGCTTTCTTT; cdr3_aa: CASSDSSPQGVNSEAFF
j_call: TRBJ2-2; v_call: TRBV9; d_call: .; clone_size: .; cdr3_length: 14; cdr3_nt: TGTGCCAGCAGCCGACAGGGAGGCACCGGGGAGCTGTTTTTT; cdr3_aa: CASSRQGGTGELFF
j_call: TRBJ1-6; v_call: TRBV4-2; d_call: .; clone_size: .; cdr3_length: 15; cdr3_nt: TGTGCCAGCAGCCAAGAGTGGACAGCCAATTCACCCCTCCACTTT; cdr3_aa: CASSQEWTANSPLHF
j_call: TRBJ1-3; v_call: TRBV6-5; d_call: .; clone_size: .; cdr3_length: 14; cdr3_nt: TGTGCCAGCAGCTTAGGGGGTAGTGGAAACACCATATATTTT; cdr3_aa: CASSLGGSGNTIYF
j_call: TRBJ2-3; v_call: TRBV5-1; d_call: TRBD2; clone_size: few; cdr3_length: 14; cdr3_nt: TGCGCCAGCAGCTTGGCACTAGCGGGGGGAACGCAGTATTTT; cdr3_aa: CASSLALAGGTQYF
j_call: TRBJ1-2; v_call: TRBV20-1; d_call: .; clone_size: .; cdr3_length: 13; cdr3_nt: TGCAGTGCTAGTCGGGTTCCGGGGGGAGGCTACACCTTC; cdr3_aa: CSASRVPGGGYTF
j_call: TRBJ1-2; v_call: TRBV6-2/TRBV6-3; d_call: .; clone_size: few; cdr3_length: 13; cdr3_nt: TGTGCCAGCAGCGGTGGGGGGTCCTATGGCTACACCTTC; cdr3_aa: CASSGGGSYGYTF
j_call: TRBJ2-7; v_call: TRBV28; d_call: .; clone_size: .; cdr3_length: 11; cdr3_nt: TGTGCCAGCAGTTCTAGGATCGAGCAGTACTTC; cdr3_aa: CASSSRIEQYF
j_call: TRBJ2-7; v_call: TRBV19; d_call: TRBD1; clone_size: .; cdr3_length: 14; cdr3_nt: TGTGCCAGTAGTTGGACAGGGGAACGATACGAGCAGTACTTC; cdr3_aa: CASSWTGERYEQYF
j_call: TRBJ2-1; v_call: TRBV7-9; d_call: TRBD2; clone_size: .; cdr3_length: 17; cdr3_nt: TGTGCCAGCAGCGCCCGCGGGGGGGGGAATATCTACAATGAGCAGTTCTTC; cdr3_aa: CASSARGGGNIYNEQFF
j_call: TRBJ2-2; v_call: TRBV7-2; d_call: TRBD2; clone_size: .; cdr3_length: 17; cdr3_nt: TGTGCCAGCAGCTTAGCGGCAAGCGGGGGGGCCGGCGGGGAGCTGTTTTTT; cdr3_aa: CASSLAASGGAGGELFF
j_call: TRBJ2-7; v_call: TRBV12-3/TRBV12-4; d_call: .; clone_size: .; cdr3_length: 12; cdr3_nt: TGTGCCAGCAGTACGGACACTTACGAGCAGTACTTC; cdr3_aa: CASSTDTYEQYF
j_call: TRBJ2-7; v_call: TRBV5-6; d_call: TRBD2; clone_size: .; cdr3_length: 12; cdr3_nt: TGTGCCAGCACCGATGCGGGGGTCGAGCAGTACTTC; cdr3_aa: CASTDAGVEQYF
j_call: TRBJ2-1; v_call: TRBV5-1; d_call: .; clone_size: .; cdr3_length: 15; cdr3_nt: TGCGCCAGCAGCTTGGGAGATCCCCATACGGATGAGCAGTTCTTC; cdr3_aa: CASSLGDPHTDEQFF
j_call: TRBJ1-1; v_call: TRBV24-1; d_call: TRBD1; clone_size: .; cdr3_length: 16; cdr3_nt: TGTGCCACCAGTGAAACCGACAGGGGAATGAACACTGAAGCTTTCTTT; cdr3_aa: CATSETDRGMNTEAFF
j_call: TRBJ1-5; v_call: TRBV19; d_call: TRBD1; clone_size: .; cdr3_length: 15; cdr3_nt: TGTGCCAGTAGTGGTGGACAGGGCGGCAATCAGCCCCAGCATTTT; cdr3_aa: CASSGGQGGNQPQHF
j_call: TRBJ2-1; v_call: TRBV2; d_call: .; clone_size: once; cdr3_length: 14; cdr3_nt: TGTGCCCGGATAGGGGGGGCTACCTACAATGAGCAGTTCTTC; cdr3_aa: CARIGGATYNEQFF
j_call: TRBJ1-2; v_call: TRBV28; d_call: .; clone_size: few; cdr3_length: 12; cdr3_nt: TGTGCCAGCAGGGAGGGGAACTATGGCTACACCTTC; cdr3_aa: CASREGNYGYTF
j_call: TRBJ2-3; v_call: TRBV4-1; d_call: TRBD2; clone_size: .; cdr3_length: 14; cdr3_nt: TGCGCCAGCAGCCAACCGATGGGACTAGAAGGGCAGTATTTT; cdr3_aa: CASSQPMGLEGQYF
j_call: TRBJ2-5; v_call: TRBV9; d_call: .; clone_size: .; cdr3_length: 16; cdr3_nt: TGTGCCAGCAGCGTAGCGGTGGGGCTCCCCGGGGAGACCCAGTACTTC; cdr3_aa: CASSVAVGLPGETQYF
j_call: TRBJ2-2; v_call: TRBV6-2/TRBV6-3; d_call: .; clone_size: .; cdr3_length: 13; cdr3_nt: TGTGCCAGCAGCTATTACAAAACCGGGGAGCTGTTTTTT; cdr3_aa: CASSYYKTGELFF
j_call: TRBJ1-2; v_call: TRBV30; d_call: TRBD1; clone_size: .; cdr3_length: 14; cdr3_nt: TGTGCCTGGAGACAACAGGGGACGTACTATGGCTACACCTTC; cdr3_aa: CAWRQQGTYYGYTF
j_call: TRBJ2-3; v_call: TRBV15; d_call: TRBD1; clone_size: .; cdr3_length: 16; cdr3_nt: TGTGCCACCAGCAGAGATCCGACAGGGGGAACAGATACGCAGTATTTT; cdr3_aa: CATSRDPTGGTDTQYF
j_call: TRBJ1-1; v_call: TRBV11-3; d_call: .; clone_size: .; cdr3_length: 12; cdr3_nt: TGTGCCAGCAGCTCCCCTAGGACTGAAGCTTTCTTT; cdr3_aa: CASSSPRTEAFF
j_call: TRBJ1-3; v_call: TRBV7-2; d_call: TRBD1; clone_size: .; cdr3_length: 16; cdr3_nt: TGTGCCAGCACCCGACAGGGGGCTATTCCTGGAAACACCATATATTTT; cdr3_aa: CASTRQGAIPGNTIYF
j_call: TRBJ1-1; v_call: TRBV19; d_call: .; clone_size: once; cdr3_length: 16; cdr3_nt: TGTGCCAGTAGTATAGATAGGGCAGGGTTTAACACTGAAGCTTTCTTT; cdr3_aa: CASSIDRAGFNTEAFF